These T cell receptor beta chains were read from a single sample in a study of CD8+CD57+ T cells in acquired aplastic anemia. TCRdb analysed the reads with MiXCR anew, one entry per CDR3 protein. Among approximately 70,000 distinct CDR3 sequences listed, 55% were seen once. The sample was sorted CD4+, CD8+, or CD8+CD57+ T cells (not recorded which) from PBMCs. Receptor source: a human donor in good health, serving as a control. The CDR3 runs from the conserved cysteine through the conserved F or W. The order of the fields is CDR3 protein, V gene, J gene.

CDR3aa: CASGGTPVVLNTEAFF
v_gene: TRBV2
j_gene: TRBJ1-1

CDR3aa: CASSVASGLAGGADEQYF
v_gene: TRBV25-1
j_gene: TRBJ2-7

CDR3aa: CASSSIYGYTF
v_gene: TRBV12-3/TRBV12-4
j_gene: TRBJ1-2

CDR3aa: CASSIDRVRTDTQYF
v_gene: TRBV19
j_gene: TRBJ2-3

CDR3aa: CASKGAGVGNQPQHF
v_gene: TRBV6-1
j_gene: TRBJ1-5

CDR3aa: CATSDWTDEGTDTQYF
v_gene: TRBV24-1
j_gene: TRBJ2-3

CDR3aa: CASSQELRELGNTIYF
v_gene: TRBV4-2
j_gene: TRBJ1-3

CDR3aa: CATSREVQGNTIYF
v_gene: TRBV15
j_gene: TRBJ1-3

CDR3aa: CSLRAGTGTDTQYF
v_gene: TRBV29-1
j_gene: TRBJ2-3

CDR3aa: CASSQDRDTEAFF
v_gene: TRBV7-9
j_gene: TRBJ1-1

CDR3aa: CATAGSRRINSYNEQFF
v_gene: TRBV15
j_gene: TRBJ2-1

CDR3aa: CASSPDREEYEQYF
v_gene: TRBV19
j_gene: TRBJ2-7

CDR3aa: CASSPPGARGSYNEQFF
v_gene: TRBV18
j_gene: TRBJ2-1

CDR3aa: CASSPIAGDTQYF
v_gene: TRBV7-8
j_gene: TRBJ2-3

CDR3aa: CASSEFSGWSYEQYF
v_gene: TRBV10-1
j_gene: TRBJ2-7

CDR3aa: CASGVGRGGEQYF
v_gene: TRBV10-2
j_gene: TRBJ2-7

CDR3aa: CAIRSGQGSYEQYF
v_gene: TRBV10-3
j_gene: TRBJ2-7

CDR3aa: CATSDSSGVGTQYF
v_gene: TRBV24-1
j_gene: TRBJ2-5

CDR3aa: CASSRQGPQGCANTGELFF
v_gene: TRBV11-1
j_gene: TRBJ2-2

CDR3aa: CASKLGLGNQPQHF
v_gene: TRBV6-1
j_gene: TRBJ1-5

CDR3aa: CAISVGPEGGYTF
v_gene: TRBV10-3
j_gene: TRBJ1-2

CDR3aa: CAISDVGLSSSYEQYF
v_gene: TRBV10-3
j_gene: TRBJ2-7

CDR3aa: CASWGRLNEQFF
v_gene: TRBV5-1
j_gene: TRBJ2-1

CDR3aa: CASSLGVRSGNTIYF
v_gene: TRBV12-3/TRBV12-4
j_gene: TRBJ1-3

CDR3aa: CSVVAGAAKAFF
v_gene: TRBV29-1
j_gene: TRBJ1-1

CDR3aa: CASSLKAPNNEQFF
v_gene: TRBV5-1
j_gene: TRBJ2-1

CDR3aa: CASSESTSGPYEQYF
v_gene: TRBV10-1
j_gene: TRBJ2-7

CDR3aa: CASSVVANEQFF
v_gene: TRBV9
j_gene: TRBJ2-1

CDR3aa: CAISEAGGGYGYTF
v_gene: TRBV10-3
j_gene: TRBJ1-2

CDR3aa: CASSLGQAFF
v_gene: TRBV7-6
j_gene: TRBJ1-1

CDR3aa: CASSLGRNSPLHF
v_gene: TRBV7-9
j_gene: TRBJ1-6

CDR3aa: CASGPVSNTEAFF
v_gene: TRBV25-1
j_gene: TRBJ1-1

CDR3aa: CASSQTPQSGSRADTQYF
v_gene: TRBV4-2
j_gene: TRBJ2-3

CDR3aa: CASSIGHTDTQYF
v_gene: TRBV19
j_gene: TRBJ2-3

CDR3aa: CASSQDWGITDTQYF
v_gene: TRBV4-1
j_gene: TRBJ2-3

CDR3aa: CASSNTRDSGNTIYF
v_gene: TRBV5-1
j_gene: TRBJ1-3

CDR3aa: CASSLGDFYEQYF
v_gene: TRBV7-9
j_gene: TRBJ2-7

CDR3aa: CASSLNSRTALGEAFF
v_gene: TRBV5-1
j_gene: TRBJ1-1

CDR3aa: CAIRDTTQSKYEQYF
v_gene: TRBV10-3
j_gene: TRBJ2-7

CDR3aa: CASSLGQDQPQHF
v_gene: TRBV7-6
j_gene: TRBJ1-5

CDR3aa: CASSEGGGEGYQPQHF
v_gene: TRBV6-1
j_gene: TRBJ1-5

CDR3aa: CASSASPIGVEQFF
v_gene: TRBV25-1
j_gene: TRBJ2-1

CDR3aa: CADKGGSPLHF
v_gene: TRBV19
j_gene: TRBJ1-6

CDR3aa: CANSPGHEQYF
v_gene: TRBV7-8
j_gene: TRBJ2-7

CDR3aa: CATSSLGTSGRDEQYF
v_gene: TRBV15
j_gene: TRBJ2-7

CDR3aa: CASSYSRRIPSGYNEQFF
v_gene: TRBV6-2/TRBV6-3
j_gene: TRBJ2-1

CDR3aa: CASSIRASGSYEQYF
v_gene: TRBV19
j_gene: TRBJ2-7

CDR3aa: CSASKQVDTQYF
v_gene: TRBV20-1
j_gene: TRBJ2-3

CDR3aa: CSVGVGGIGYAF
v_gene: TRBV29-1
j_gene: TRBJ1-2

CDR3aa: CASSEFGYEQYF
v_gene: TRBV25-1
j_gene: TRBJ2-7

CDR3aa: CASTWEGARETQYF
v_gene: TRBV12-3/TRBV12-4
j_gene: TRBJ2-5

CDR3aa: CASSLNAGPYNEQFF
v_gene: TRBV7-8
j_gene: TRBJ2-1

CDR3aa: CASSSRDTGVREQYF
v_gene: TRBV18
j_gene: TRBJ2-7